This T cell receptor (beta chain) was profiled in a study of blood T cell repertoires in COVID-19. Study context: The United States, Italy and Spain were the sources of the acute and convalescent COVID-19 samples. Sample material is recorded as cDNA or gDNA derived from T cells, B-cell-depleted T cells, or PBMCs.

The V gene's germline CDR1 is MGHRA and CDR2 YSYEKL. The CDR3 loop spans 15 amino acids. Trimming cost V 5 bases and J 2 bases; bases outside gene matches: 7. Only a few counts were recorded for this clone. Here immunoSEQ multiplex PCR was the method, and the copy in TCRdb shows in-frame clones only, minus some. The data hold some 110,000 clones, with more than 80% observed a single time. This TCR derives from a man aged 60 to 75 with acute or convalescent COVID-19. Sequencing input: peripheral blood. V is TRBV4-1 and J is TRBJ1-2, with 8 bases identical to TRBD1. CDR3 nucleotides: TGCGCCAGCAGCTATGGACAGGGTGCCAACTATGGCTACACCTTC. It specifies CASSYGQGANYGYTF.